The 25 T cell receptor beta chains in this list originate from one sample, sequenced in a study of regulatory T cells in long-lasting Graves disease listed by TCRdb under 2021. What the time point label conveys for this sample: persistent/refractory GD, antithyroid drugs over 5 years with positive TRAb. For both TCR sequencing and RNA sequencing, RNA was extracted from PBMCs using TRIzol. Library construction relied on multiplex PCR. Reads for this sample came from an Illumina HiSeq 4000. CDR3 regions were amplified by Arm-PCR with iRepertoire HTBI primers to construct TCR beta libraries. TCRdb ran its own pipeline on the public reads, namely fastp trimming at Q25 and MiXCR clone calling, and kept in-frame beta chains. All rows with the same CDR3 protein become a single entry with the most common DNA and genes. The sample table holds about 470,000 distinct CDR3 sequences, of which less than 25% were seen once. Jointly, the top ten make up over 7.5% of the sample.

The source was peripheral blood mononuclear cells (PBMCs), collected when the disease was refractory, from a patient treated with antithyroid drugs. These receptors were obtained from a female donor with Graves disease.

The CDR3 DNA sequence: TGTGCCAGCAGCTTGGGGGCCAGGGCGTCCTATGGCTACACCTTC. Translated, it gives CASSLGARASYGYTF. The chain couples TRBV5-5 to TRBJ1-2; D is possibly TRBD1 (5 bases). CDR3 length: 15 amino acids. CDR1 is SGHKS and CDR2 is YYEKEE in the germline V gene (reference sequence). V was cut by 0 bases and J by 4 bases, with 13 bases left in between.

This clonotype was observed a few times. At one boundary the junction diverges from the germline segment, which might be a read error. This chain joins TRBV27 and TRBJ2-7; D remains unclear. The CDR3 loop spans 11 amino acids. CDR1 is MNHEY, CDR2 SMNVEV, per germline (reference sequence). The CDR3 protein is CASGLTDVQYF. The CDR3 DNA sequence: TGTGCCAGCGGTTTAACCGATGTGCAGTACTTC.

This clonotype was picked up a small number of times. CDR3 amino acids: CASSPHGTSGDTGELFF. CDR3 sequence (DNA): TGTGCCAGCAGCCCCCACGGGACTAGCGGGGACACCGGGGAGCTGTTTTTT. This chain uses TRBV13 with TRBJ2-2; 13 nucleotides line up with TRBD2. CDR3 size: 17 residues. Germline V lookup: CDR1 PRHDT, CDR2 FYEKMQ (reference sequence). The junction had 6 bases not matched to a gene; V was cut back by 5 bases and J by 3 bases.

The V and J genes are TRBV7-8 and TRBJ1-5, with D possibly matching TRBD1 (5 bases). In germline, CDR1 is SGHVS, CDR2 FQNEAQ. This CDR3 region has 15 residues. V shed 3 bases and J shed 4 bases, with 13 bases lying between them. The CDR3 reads CASSLGARENQPQHF. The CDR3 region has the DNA TGTGCCAGCAGCTTGGGCGCCAGGGAGAATCAGCCCCAGCATTTT.

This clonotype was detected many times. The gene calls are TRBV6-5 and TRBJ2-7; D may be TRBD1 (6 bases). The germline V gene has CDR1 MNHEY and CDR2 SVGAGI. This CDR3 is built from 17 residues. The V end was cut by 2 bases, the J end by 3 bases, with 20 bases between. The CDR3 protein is CASSYGAGDWTDYEQYF. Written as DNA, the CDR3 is TGTGCCAGCAGTTACGGGGCGGGCGACTGGACAGACTACGAGCAGTACTTC.

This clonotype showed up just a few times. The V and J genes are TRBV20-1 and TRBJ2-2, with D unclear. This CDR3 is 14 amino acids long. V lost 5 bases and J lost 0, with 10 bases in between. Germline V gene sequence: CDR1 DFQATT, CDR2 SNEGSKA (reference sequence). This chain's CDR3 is CSASFLANTGELFF. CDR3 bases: TGCAGTGCTTCCTTCCTAGCGAACACCGGGGAGCTGTTTTTT.

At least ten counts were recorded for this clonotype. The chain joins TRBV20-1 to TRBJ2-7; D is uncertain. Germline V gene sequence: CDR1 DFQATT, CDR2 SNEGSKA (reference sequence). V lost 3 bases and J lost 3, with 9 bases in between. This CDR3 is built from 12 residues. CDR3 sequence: CSASPVNYEQYF. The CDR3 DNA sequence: TGCAGTGCTAGCCCCGTGAACTACGAGCAGTACTTC.

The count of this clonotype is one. CDR3 in DNA: TGTGCCAGCGCCCCGTCCCCTGGGGCCAACGTCCTGACTTTC. Its protein is CASAPSPGANVLTF. The chain carries TRBV19 and TRBJ2-6; the D is unclear. Looked up from germline, CDR1 is LNHDA and CDR2 is SQIVND (reference sequence). There are 14 residues in the CDR3. V lost 9 bases, J lost 2 bases, and 11 bases lay in between.

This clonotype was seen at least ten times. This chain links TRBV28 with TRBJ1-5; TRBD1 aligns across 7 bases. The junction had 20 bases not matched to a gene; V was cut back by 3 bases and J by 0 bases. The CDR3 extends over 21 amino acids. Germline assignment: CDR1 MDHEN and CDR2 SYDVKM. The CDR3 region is CASSFFRDSISRAISNQPQHF. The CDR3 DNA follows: TGTGCCAGCAGTTTTTTCCGGGACAGCATATCACGAGCCATTAGCAATCAGCCCCAGCATTTT.

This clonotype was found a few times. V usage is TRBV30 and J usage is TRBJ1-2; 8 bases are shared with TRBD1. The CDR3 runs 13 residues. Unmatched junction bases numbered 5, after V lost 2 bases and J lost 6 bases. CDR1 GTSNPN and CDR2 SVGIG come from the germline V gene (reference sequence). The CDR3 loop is CAWSTGQGDGYTF. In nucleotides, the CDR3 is TGTGCCTGGAGTACTGGACAGGGAGATGGCTACACCTTC.

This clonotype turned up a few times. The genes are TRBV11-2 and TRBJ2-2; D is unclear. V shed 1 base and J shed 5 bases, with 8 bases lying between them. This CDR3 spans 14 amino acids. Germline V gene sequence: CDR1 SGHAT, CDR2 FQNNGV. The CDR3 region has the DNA TGTGCCAGCAGCTTAGTTGTGGATACCGGGGAGCTGTTTTTT. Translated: CASSLVVDTGELFF.

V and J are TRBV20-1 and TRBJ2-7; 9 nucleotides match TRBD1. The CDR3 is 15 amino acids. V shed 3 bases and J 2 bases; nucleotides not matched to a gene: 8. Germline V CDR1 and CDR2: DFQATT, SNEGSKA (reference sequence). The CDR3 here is CSARGRDRDTYEQYF. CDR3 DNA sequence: TGCAGTGCTAGGGGCCGGGACAGGGATACCTACGAGCAGTACTTC.

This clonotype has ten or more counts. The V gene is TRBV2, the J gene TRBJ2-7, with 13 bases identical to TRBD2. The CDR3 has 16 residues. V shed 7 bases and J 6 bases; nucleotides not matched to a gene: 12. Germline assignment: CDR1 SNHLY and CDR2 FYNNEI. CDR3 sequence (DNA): TGTGCCAGCACCCCCACCTGGACTAGCGGGAGCGCCGAGCAGTACTTC. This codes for CASTPTWTSGSAEQYF.

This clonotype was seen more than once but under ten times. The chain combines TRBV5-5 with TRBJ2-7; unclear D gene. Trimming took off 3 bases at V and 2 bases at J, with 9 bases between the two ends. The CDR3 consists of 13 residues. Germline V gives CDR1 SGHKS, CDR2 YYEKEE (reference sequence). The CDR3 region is CASSWIITYEQYF. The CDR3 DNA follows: TGTGCCAGCAGCTGGATAATTACCTACGAGCAGTACTTC. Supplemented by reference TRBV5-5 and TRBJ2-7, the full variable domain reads DAGVTQSPTHLIKTRGQQVTLRCSPISGHKSVSWYQQVLGQGPQFIFQYYEKEERGRGNFPDRFSARQFPNYSSELNVNALLLGDSALYLCASSWIITYEQYFGPGTRLTVT.

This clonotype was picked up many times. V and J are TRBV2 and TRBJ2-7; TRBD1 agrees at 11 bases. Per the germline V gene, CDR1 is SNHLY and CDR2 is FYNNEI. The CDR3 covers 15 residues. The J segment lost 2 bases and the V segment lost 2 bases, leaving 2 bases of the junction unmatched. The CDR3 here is CASSESGQGAYEQYF. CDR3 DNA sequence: TGTGCCAGCAGTGAATCGGGACAGGGGGCCTACGAGCAGTACTTC.

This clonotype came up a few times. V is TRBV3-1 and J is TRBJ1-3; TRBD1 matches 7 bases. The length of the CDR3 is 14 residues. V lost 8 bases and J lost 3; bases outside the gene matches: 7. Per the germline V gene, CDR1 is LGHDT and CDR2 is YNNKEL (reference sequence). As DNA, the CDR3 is TGTGCCAGCGTTCAGGGGGGCGGTGGAAACACCATATATTTT. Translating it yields CASVQGGGGNTIYF.

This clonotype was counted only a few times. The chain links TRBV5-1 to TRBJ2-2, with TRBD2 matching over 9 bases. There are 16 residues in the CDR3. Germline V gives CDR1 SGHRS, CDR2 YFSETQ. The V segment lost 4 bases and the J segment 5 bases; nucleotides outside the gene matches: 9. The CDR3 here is CASSPRSAGGTGELFF. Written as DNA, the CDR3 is TGCGCCAGCAGCCCCCGGTCAGCGGGAGGAACCGGGGAGCTGTTTTTT.

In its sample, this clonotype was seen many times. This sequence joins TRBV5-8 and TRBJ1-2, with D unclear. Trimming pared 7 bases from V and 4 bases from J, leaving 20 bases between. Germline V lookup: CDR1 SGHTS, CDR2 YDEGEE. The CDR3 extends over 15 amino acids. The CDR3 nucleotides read TGTGCCAGCGCAACTCCACTACAGATTTTCTATGGCTACACCTTC. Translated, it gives CASATPLQIFYGYTF.

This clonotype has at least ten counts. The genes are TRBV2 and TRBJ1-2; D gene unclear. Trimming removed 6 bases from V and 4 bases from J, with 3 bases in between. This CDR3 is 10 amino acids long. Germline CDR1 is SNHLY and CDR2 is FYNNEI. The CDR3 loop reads CASRSYGYTF. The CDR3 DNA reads TGTGCCAGCAGGAGCTATGGCTACACCTTC.

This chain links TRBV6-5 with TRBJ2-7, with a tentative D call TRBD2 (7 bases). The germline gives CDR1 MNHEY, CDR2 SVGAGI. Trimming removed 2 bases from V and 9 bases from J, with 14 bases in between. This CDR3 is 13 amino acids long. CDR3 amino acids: CASSYEGGPGQYF. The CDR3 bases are TGTGCCAGCAGTTACGAGGGGGGGCCAGGGCAGTACTTC.

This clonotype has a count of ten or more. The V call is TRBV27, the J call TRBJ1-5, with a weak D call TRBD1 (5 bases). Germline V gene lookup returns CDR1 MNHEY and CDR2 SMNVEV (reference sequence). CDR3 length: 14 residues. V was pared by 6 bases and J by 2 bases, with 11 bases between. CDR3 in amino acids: CASSLGVGNQPQHF. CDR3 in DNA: TGTGCCAGCAGCCTGGGGGTGGGCAATCAGCCCCAGCATTTT.

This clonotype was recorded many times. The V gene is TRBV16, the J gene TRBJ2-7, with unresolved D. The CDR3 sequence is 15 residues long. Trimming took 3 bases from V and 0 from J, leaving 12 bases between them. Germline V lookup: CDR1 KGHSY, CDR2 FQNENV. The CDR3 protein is CASSQGTTSSYEQYF. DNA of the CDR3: TGTGCCAGCAGCCAGGGCACAACAAGCTCCTACGAGCAGTACTTC.

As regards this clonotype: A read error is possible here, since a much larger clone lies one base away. CDR3 residues: CASSYSLASGRTGELLF. CDR3 DNA: TGTGCCAGCAGTTACTCCCTAGCCAGCGGGAGAACCGGGGAGCTGCTTTTT. The chain carries TRBV6-2 or TRBV6-3 and TRBJ2-2; 8 bases line up with TRBD2. The length of the CDR3 is 17 residues. Germline values: CDR1 MNHEY, CDR2 SVGEGT.

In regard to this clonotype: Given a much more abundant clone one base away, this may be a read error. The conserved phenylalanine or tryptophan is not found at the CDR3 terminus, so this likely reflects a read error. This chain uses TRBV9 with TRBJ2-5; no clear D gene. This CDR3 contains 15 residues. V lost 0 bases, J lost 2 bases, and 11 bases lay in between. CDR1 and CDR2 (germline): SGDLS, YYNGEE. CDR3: CASSVAWSVQETQYS. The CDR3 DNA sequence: TGTGCCAGCAGCGTAGCGTGGTCCGTACAAGAGACCCAGTACTCC.

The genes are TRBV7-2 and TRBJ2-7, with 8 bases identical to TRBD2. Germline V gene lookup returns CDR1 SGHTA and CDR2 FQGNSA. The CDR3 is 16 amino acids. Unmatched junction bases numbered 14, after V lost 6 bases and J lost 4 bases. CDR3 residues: CASSQPSGRAMYEQYF. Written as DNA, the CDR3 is TGTGCCAGCAGTCAACCGTCCGGGAGGGCCATGTACGAGCAGTACTTC.